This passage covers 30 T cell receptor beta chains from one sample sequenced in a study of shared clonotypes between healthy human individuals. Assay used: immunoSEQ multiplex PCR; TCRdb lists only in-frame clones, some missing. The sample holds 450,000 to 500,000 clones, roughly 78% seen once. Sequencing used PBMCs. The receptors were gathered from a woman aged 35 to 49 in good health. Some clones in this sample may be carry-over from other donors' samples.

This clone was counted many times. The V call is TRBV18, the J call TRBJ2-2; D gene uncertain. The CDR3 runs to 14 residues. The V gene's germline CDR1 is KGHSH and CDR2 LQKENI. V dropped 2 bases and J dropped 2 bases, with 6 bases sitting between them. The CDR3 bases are TGTGCCAGCTCACCAGACTTTAACACCGGGGAGCTGTTTTTT. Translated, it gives CASSPDFNTGELFF. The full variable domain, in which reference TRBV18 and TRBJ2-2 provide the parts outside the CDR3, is NAGVMQNPRHLVRRRGQEARLRCSPMKGHSHVYWYRQLPEEGLKFMVYLQKENIIDESGMPKERFSAEFPKEGPSILRIQQVVRGDSAAYFCASSPDFNTGELFFGEGSRLTVL.

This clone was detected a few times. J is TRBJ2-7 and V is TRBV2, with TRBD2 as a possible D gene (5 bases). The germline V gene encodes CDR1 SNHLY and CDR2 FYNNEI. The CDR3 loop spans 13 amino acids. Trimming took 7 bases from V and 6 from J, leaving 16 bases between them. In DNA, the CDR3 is TGTGCCAGCACCCCGGACTTTTTCAGCGAGCAGTACTTC. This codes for CASTPDFFSEQYF.

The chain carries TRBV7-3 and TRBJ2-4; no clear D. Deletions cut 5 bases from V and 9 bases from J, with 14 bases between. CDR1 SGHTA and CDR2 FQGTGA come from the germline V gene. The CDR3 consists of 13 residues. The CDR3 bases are TGTGCCAGCAGCCCGAGCGACTTGGGCATTCAGTACTTC. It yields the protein CASSPSDLGIQYF.

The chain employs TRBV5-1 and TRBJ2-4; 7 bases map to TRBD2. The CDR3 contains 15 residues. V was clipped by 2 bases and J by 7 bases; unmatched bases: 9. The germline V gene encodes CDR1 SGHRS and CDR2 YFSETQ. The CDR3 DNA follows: TGCGCCAGCAGCTTCAGCGGGACCACGAATAACATTCAGTACTTC. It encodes CASSFSGTTNNIQYF.

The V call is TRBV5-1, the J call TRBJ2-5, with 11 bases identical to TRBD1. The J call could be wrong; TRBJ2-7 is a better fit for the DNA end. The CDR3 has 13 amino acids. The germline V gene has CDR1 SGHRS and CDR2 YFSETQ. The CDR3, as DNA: TGCGCCAGCAGGGGACAGGGGGGCGACGAGCAGTACTTC. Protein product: CASRGQGGDEQYF.

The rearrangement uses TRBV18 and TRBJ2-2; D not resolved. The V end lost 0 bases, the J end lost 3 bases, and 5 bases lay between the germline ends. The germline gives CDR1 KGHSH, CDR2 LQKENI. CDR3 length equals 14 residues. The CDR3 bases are TGTGCCAGCTCACCACCGGTGGACACCGGGGAGCTGTTTTTT. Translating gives CASSPPVDTGELFF.

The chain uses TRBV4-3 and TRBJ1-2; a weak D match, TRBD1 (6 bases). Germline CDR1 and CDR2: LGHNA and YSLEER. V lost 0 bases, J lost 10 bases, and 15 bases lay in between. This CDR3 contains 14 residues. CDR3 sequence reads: CASSQESNNRAYTF. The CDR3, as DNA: TGCGCCAGCAGCCAAGAGTCGAATAACAGGGCCTACACCTTC.

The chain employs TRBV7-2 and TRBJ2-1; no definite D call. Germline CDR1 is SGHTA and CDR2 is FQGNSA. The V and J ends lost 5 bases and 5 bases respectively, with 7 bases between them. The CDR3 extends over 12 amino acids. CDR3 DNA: TGTGCCAGCAGCCGCGCGAACAATGAGCAGTTCTTC. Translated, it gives CASSRANNEQFF.

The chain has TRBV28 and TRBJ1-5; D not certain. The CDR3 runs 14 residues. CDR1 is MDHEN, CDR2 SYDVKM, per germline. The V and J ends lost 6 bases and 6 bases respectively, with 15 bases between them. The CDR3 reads CASRSSGEAQPQHF. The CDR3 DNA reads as TGTGCCAGCAGATCCTCAGGAGAAGCTCAGCCCCAGCATTTT.

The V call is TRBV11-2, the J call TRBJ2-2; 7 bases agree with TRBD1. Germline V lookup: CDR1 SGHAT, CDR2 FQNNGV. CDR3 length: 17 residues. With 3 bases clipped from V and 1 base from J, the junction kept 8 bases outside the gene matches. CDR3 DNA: TGTGCCAGCAGCTTCTTAGGGGGCGCGGGGAACACCGGGGAGCTGTTTTTT. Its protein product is CASSFLGGAGNTGELFF.

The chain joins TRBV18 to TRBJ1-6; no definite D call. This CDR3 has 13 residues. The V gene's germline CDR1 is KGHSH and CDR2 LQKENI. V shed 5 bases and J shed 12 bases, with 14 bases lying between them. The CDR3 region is CASSSDRSQPLHF. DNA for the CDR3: TGTGCCAGCTCATCCGACCGGAGCCAACCCCTCCACTTT.

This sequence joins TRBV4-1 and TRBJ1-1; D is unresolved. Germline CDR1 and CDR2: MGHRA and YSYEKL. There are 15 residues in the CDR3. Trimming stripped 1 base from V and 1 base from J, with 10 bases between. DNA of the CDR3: TGCGCCAGCAGCCAAGGTTTCGGCACGAACACTGAAGCTTTCTTT. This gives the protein CASSQGFGTNTEAFF.

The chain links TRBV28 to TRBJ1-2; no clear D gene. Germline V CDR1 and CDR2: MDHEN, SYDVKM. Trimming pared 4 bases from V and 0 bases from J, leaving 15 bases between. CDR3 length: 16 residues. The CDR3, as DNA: TGTGCCAGCAGTTCCCCCTACGACAATCCTAACTATGGCTACACCTTC. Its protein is CASSSPYDNPNYGYTF.

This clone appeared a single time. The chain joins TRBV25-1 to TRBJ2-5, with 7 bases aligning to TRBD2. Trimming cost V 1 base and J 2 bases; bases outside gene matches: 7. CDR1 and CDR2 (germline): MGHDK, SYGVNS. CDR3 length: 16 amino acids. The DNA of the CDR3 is TGTGCCAGCAGTGAATTCGGGGGGATCGATCAAGAGACCCAGTACTTC. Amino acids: CASSEFGGIDQETQYF.

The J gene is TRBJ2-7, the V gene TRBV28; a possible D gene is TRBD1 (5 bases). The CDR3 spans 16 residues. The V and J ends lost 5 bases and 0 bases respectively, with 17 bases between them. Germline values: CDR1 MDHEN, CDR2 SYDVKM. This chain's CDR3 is CASSPMGLDASYEQYF. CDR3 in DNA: TGTGCCAGCAGTCCCATGGGGCTAGACGCCTCCTACGAGCAGTACTTC.

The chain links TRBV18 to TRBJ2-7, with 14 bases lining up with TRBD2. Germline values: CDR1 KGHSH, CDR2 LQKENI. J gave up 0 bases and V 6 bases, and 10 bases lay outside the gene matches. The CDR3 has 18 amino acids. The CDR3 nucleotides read TGTGCCAGCTCTCCTGGACTAGCGGGAGGCCCCAACTCCTACGAGCAGTACTTC. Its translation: CASSPGLAGGPNSYEQYF.

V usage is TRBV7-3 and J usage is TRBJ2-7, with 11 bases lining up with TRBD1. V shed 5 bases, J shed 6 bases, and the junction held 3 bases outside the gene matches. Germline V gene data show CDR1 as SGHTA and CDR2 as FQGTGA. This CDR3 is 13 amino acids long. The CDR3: CASSPGQGGEQYF. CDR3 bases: TGTGCCAGCAGCCCGGGACAGGGGGGCGAGCAGTACTTC. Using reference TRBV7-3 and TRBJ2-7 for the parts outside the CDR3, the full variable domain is GAGVSQTPSNKVTEKGKYVELRCDPISGHTALYWYRQSLGQGPEFLIYFQGTGAADDSGLPNDRFFAVRPEGSVSTLKIQRTERGDSAVYLCASSPGQGGEQYFGPGTRLTVT.

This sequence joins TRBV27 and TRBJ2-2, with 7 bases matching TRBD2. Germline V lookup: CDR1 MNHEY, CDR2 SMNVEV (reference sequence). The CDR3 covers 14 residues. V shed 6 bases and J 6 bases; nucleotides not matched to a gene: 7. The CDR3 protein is CASSVNGGAGELFF. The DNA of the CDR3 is TGTGCCAGCAGCGTCAATGGGGGGGCCGGGGAGCTGTTTTTT.

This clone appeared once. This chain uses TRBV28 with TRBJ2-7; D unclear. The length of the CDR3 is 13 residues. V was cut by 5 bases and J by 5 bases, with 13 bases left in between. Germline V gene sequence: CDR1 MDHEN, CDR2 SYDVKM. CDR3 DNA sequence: TGTGCCAGCAGTCCGCGTAGAAACGACGAGCAGTACTTC. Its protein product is CASSPRRNDEQYF. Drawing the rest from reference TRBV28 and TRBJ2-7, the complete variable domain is DVKVTQSSRYLVKRTGEKVFLECVQDMDHENMFWYRQDPGLGLRLIYFSYDVKMKEKGDIPEGYSVSREKKERFSLILESASTNQTSMYLCASSPRRNDEQYFGPGTRLTVT.

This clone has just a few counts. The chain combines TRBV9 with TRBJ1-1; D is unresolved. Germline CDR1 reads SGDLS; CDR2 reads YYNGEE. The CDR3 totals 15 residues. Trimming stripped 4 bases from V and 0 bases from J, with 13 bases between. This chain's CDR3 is CASSPSPSMNTEAFF. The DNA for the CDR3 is TGTGCCAGCAGCCCCTCCCCCTCCATGAACACTGAAGCTTTCTTT.

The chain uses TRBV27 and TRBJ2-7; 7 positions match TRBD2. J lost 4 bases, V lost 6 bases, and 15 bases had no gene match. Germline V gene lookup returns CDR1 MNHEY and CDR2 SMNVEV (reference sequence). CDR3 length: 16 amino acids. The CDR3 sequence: CASRSSGTFNSYEQYF. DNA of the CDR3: TGTGCCAGCAGGTCCAGCGGGACCTTTAATTCTTACGAGCAGTACTTC.

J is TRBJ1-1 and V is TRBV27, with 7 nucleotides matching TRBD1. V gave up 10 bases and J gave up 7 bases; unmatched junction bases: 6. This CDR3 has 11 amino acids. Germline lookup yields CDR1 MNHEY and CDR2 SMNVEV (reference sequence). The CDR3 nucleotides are TGTGCCAACCACAGGGACAGTGAAGCTTTCTTT. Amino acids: CANHRDSEAFF.

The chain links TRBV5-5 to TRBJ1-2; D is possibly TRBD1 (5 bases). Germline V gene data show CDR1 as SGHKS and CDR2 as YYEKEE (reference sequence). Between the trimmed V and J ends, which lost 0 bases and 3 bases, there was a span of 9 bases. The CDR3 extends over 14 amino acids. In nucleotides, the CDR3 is TGTGCCAGCAGCTTGGATGGCAGGGACTATGGCTACACCTTC. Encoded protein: CASSLDGRDYGYTF.

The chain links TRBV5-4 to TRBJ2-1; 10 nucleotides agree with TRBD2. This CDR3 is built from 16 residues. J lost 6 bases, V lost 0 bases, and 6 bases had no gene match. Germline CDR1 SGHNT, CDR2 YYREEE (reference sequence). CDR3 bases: TGTGCCAGCAGCTTGGAGACTAGCGGGCTATCCAATGAGCAGTTCTTC. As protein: CASSLETSGLSNEQFF.

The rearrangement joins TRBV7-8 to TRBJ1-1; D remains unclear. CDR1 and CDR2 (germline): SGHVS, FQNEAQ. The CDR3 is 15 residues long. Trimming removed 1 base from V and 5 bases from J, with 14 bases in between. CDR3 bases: TGTGCCAGCAGCTTAGTGGGTCCGGGGTCGACTGAAGCTTTCTTT. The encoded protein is CASSLVGPGSTEAFF. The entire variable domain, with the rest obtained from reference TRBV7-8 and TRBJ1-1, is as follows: GAGVSQSPRYKVAKRGQDVALRCDPISGHVSLFWYQQALGQGPEFLTYFQNEAQLDKSGLPSDRFFAERPEGSVSTLKIQRTQQEDSAVYLCASSLVGPGSTEAFFGQGTRLTVV.

DNA for the CDR3: TGTGCCAGCTCCCTTCGGCGGGAGGGCTTCAATGAGCAGTTCTTC. Its protein is CASSLRREGFNEQFF. The chain carries TRBV18 and TRBJ2-1; TRBD2 matches at 9 bases. With V trimmed by 6 bases and J by 6 bases, 9 bases remained unmatched. There are 15 residues in the CDR3. CDR1 and CDR2 from the germline V gene are KGHSH and LQKENI.

The CDR3 is CASSLEGRNTQYF. The CDR3 DNA is TGTGCCAGCAGCTTGGAGGGACGCAATACGCAGTATTTT. This rearrangement joins TRBV11-2 to TRBJ2-3; D perhaps matches TRBD2 (6 bases). Deletions cut 3 bases from V and 7 bases from J, with 11 bases between. Germline V lookup: CDR1 SGHAT, CDR2 FQNNGV. The CDR3 sequence is 13 residues long.

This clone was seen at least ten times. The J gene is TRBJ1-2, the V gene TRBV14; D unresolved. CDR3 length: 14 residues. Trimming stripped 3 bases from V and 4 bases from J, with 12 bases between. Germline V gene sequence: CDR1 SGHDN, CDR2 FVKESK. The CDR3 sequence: CASSQTDGRYGYTF. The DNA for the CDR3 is TGTGCCAGCAGCCAGACTGACGGACGCTATGGCTACACCTTC.

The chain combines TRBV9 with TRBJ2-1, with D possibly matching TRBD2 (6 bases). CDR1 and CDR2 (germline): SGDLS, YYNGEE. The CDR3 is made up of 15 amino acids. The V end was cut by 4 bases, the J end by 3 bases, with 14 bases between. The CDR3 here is CASSSPGTDYNEQFF. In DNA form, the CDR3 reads TGTGCCAGCAGCTCCCCCGGGACTGACTACAATGAGCAGTTCTTC. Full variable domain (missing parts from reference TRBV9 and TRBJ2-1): DSGVTQTPKHLITATGQRVTLRCSPRSGDLSVYWYQQSLDQGLQFLIQYYNGEERAKGNILERFSAQQFPDLHSELNLSSLELGDSALYFCASSSPGTDYNEQFFGPGTRLTVL.

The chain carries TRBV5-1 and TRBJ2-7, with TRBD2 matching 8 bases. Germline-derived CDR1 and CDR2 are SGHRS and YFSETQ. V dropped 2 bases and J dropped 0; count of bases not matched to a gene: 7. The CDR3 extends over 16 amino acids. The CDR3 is CASSFGSGKSSYEQYF. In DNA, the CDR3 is TGCGCCAGCAGCTTTGGTAGCGGGAAGAGCTCCTACGAGCAGTACTTC.